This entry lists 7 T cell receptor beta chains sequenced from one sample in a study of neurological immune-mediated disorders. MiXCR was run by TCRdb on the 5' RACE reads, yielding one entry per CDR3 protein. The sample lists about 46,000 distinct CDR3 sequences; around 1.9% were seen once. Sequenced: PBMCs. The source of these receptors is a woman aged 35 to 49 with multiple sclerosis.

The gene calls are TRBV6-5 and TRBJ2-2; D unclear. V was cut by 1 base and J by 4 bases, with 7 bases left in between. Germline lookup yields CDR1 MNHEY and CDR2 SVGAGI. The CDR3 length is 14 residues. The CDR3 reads CASSYLRGTGELFF. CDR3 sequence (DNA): TGTGCCAGCAGTTACTTAAGAGGCACCGGGGAGCTGTTTTTT.

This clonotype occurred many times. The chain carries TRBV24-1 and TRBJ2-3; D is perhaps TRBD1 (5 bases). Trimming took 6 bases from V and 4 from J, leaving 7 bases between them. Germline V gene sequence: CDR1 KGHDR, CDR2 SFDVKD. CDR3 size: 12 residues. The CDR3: CATSQTADTQYF. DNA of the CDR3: TGTGCCACCAGTCAGACAGCAGATACGCAGTATTTT.

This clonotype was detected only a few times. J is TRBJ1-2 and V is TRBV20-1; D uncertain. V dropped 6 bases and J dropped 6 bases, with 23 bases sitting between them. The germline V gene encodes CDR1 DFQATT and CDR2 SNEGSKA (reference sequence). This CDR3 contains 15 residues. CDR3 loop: CSAWSRGGNKDGYTF. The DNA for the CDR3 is TGCAGTGCCTGGTCTCGGGGAGGGAATAAGGATGGCTACACCTTC.

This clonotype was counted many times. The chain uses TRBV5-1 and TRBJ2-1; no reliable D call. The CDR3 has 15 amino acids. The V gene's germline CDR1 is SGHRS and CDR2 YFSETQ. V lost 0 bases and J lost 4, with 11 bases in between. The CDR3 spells CASSLGAGQYNEQFF. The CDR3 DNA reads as TGCGCCAGCAGCTTGGGGGCAGGTCAGTACAATGAGCAGTTCTTC.

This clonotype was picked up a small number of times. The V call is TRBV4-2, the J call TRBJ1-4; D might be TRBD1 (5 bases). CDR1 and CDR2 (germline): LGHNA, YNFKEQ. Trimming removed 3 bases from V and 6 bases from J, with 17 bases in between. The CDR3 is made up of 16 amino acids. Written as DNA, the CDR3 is TGTGCCAGCAGCCATAGAACCAGCCGGGACTATGAAAAACTGTTTTTT. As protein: CASSHRTSRDYEKLFF.

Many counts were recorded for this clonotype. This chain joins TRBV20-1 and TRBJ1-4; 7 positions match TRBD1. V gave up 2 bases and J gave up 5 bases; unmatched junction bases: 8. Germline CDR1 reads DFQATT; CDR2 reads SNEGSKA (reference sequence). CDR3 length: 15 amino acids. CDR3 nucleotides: TGCAGTGCTAGAAACCCCGGGACAGTGAATGAAAAACTGTTTTTT. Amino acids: CSARNPGTVNEKLFF.

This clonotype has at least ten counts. The CDR3 region is CASSVSGGGAKNIQYF. The CDR3 DNA sequence: TGTGCCAGCAGCGTCAGCGGGGGGGGCGCCAAAAACATTCAGTACTTC. This chain joins TRBV9 and TRBJ2-4, with 10 bases that match TRBD2. This CDR3 contains 16 residues. Trimming at V came to 2 bases and at J to 1 base, leaving 3 bases not matched to a gene. CDR1 is SGDLS and CDR2 is YYNGEE in the germline V gene.